What follows are 10 T cell receptor beta chains derived from one specimen sequenced in a study of CD8+ T cells in alopecia areata. Sequencing used cDNA as its template, made by extracting RNA and reverse transcribing it. Data came from immunoSEQ multiplex PCR; TCRdb stores just in-frame clones and leaves some out. Among 150,000 to 200,000 clones listed, approximately 70% were seen once. This sample comprised CD8+ T cells sorted from blood, obtained at week 0. The receptors were gathered from a human donor with alopecia areata.

The rearrangement uses TRBV7-9 and TRBJ1-2; 11 nucleotides align to TRBD1. This CDR3 has 13 amino acids. The germline CDR1 and CDR2 sequences are SEHNR and FQNEAQ (reference sequence). V dropped 6 bases and J dropped 6; count of bases not matched to a gene: 3. This CDR3 reads CASSWTGGDGYTF. The DNA of the CDR3 is TGTGCCAGCAGTTGGACAGGGGGCGATGGCTACACCTTC.

J is TRBJ2-5 and V is TRBV29-1, with D maybe TRBD2 (5 bases). CDR3 length: 13 amino acids. Germline CDR1 SQVTM, CDR2 ANQGSEA. V lost 3 bases and J lost 2, with 10 bases in between. In DNA, the CDR3 is TGCAGCGTTGAGGAGGAATTACAAGAGACCCAGTACTTC. It encodes CSVEEELQETQYF. Supplemented by reference TRBV29-1 and TRBJ2-5, the full variable domain reads SAVISQKPSRDICQRGTSLTIQCQVDSQVTMMFWYRQQPGQSLTLIATANQGSEATYESGFVIDKFPISRPNLTFSTLTVSNMSPEDSSIYLCSVEEELQETQYFGPGTRLLVL.

Only one count was recorded for this clone. V gene TRBV27 combines with J gene TRBJ2-3, with D uncertain. Germline CDR1 MNHEY, CDR2 SMNVEV (reference sequence). CDR3 size: 16 residues. V lost 0 bases, J lost 3 bases, and 13 bases lay in between. The CDR3 loop reads CASSLSSGESTDTQYF. The DNA of the CDR3 is TGTGCCAGCAGTTTATCATCCGGCGAATCTACAGATACGCAGTATTTT.

J is TRBJ2-7 and V is TRBV30, with TRBD1 identical over 9 bases. The CDR3 is 17 amino acids. Germline trimming cut 5 bases from V and 4 bases from J; bases unmatched to any gene: 18. CDR1 is GTSNPN and CDR2 is SVGIG in the germline V gene (reference sequence). The CDR3 nucleotides read TGTGCCTGGTGTCGGGGACAGGGAACCCCTCGGGGGTACGAGCAGTACTTC. Its translation is CAWCRGQGTPRGYEQYF.

The chain couples TRBV5-1 to TRBJ2-5, with 8 bases aligning to TRBD1. The CDR3 has 17 residues. V lost 0 bases, J lost 3 bases, and 10 bases stayed unmatched. Per the germline V gene, CDR1 is SGHRS and CDR2 is YFSETQ. CDR3: CASSLELDREIEETQYF. CDR3 sequence (DNA): TGCGCCAGCAGCTTGGAACTGGACAGGGAGATAGAAGAGACCCAGTACTTC.

The V call is TRBV7-6, the J call TRBJ2-5, with D maybe TRBD2 (6 bases). The CDR3 totals 15 residues. With 5 bases removed from V and 3 bases from J, the gap between germline ends came to 16 bases. In germline, CDR1 is SGHVS, CDR2 FNYEAQ. DNA of the CDR3: TGTGCCAGCAGCCTAATCGGGACTCCAAAAGAGACCCAGTACTTC. Translated, it gives CASSLIGTPKETQYF.

The V call is TRBV2, the J call TRBJ2-5, with 7 bases identical to TRBD1. The CDR3 extends over 14 amino acids. The V gene end was trimmed by 7 bases and the J gene end by 1 base; junction bases not matched to a gene: 6. Germline CDR1 and CDR2: SNHLY and FYNNEI. CDR3 loop: CASKDTGVQETQYF. DNA of the CDR3: TGTGCCAGCAAGGACACAGGGGTCCAAGAGACCCAGTACTTC.

The chain recombines TRBV29-1 with TRBJ2-7; no definite D call. Germline V lookup: CDR1 SQVTM, CDR2 ANQGSEA. The CDR3 is made up of 16 amino acids. With 3 bases removed from V and 0 bases from J, the gap between germline ends came to 18 bases. In DNA, the CDR3 is TGCAGCGTTGAGCTGGCAGGAGCCATTTCCTCCTACGAGCAGTACTTC. Translated: CSVELAGAISSYEQYF.

Worth noting for this clone: A junction boundary mismatches the germline segment, possibly from a read error. The V and J genes are TRBV4-1 and TRBJ1-2; D may be TRBD1 (5 bases). CDR3 size: 15 residues. Germline CDR1 MGHRA, CDR2 YSYEKL. The CDR3 DNA reads as TGTGCCAGCAGCCAATTGAGGGGCGCTAACTATGGCTACACCTTC. This gives the protein CASSQLRGANYGYTF.

This clone was seen a few times. This chain connects TRBV13 to TRBJ2-6, with D possibly TRBD2 on 7 matching bases. The CDR3 consists of 16 residues. CDR1 is PRHDT, CDR2 FYEKMQ, per germline (reference sequence). V lost 7 bases and J lost 2, with 15 bases in between. The CDR3, as DNA: TGTGCCAGCACCACGGGGGGCGATGCTGGGGCCAACGTCCTGACTTTC. Protein product: CASTTGGDAGANVLTF.